Listed here is a single TCR beta chain. Its antigen specificity is not known. No much larger clone exists at a distance of one base, and base qualities are not known. This record belongs to a study of T cell changes during pregnancy in multiple sclerosis (dated by TCRdb to about 2019). Describing the broader study: In women with multiple sclerosis, the researchers looked at how the T cell repertoire shifted as pregnancy progressed.

Sequences SEHNR (CDR1) and FQNEAQ (CDR2) are obtained from the germline V gene (reference sequence). From its cysteine to its phenylalanine, the CDR3 spans 11 amino acids. The kept DNA is CDR3 alone, 33 bases in frame from the first base. The V end loses 5 bases and the J end loses 2 bases, and a stretch of 2 bases separates them. Libraries were prepared through the immunoSEQ multiplex PCR assay. Sourced from immuneACCESS, this table was stored by TCRdb with only in-frame sequences that have V and J called. A share of the clones is absent; for the studies checked, an unresolved V gene accounts for under half, and the remainder has no known explanation. The sample data list around 63,000 clones, and 92% of these were observed just once. The biggest ten clones account for around 2.9% of the sample.

The receptor was derived from a female donor in good health, enrolled as a control in a pregnancy study. Sequencing was performed on CD8+ T cells from peripheral blood mononuclear cells, taken in the third trimester of pregnancy. The rearranged chain carries TRBV7-9 and TRBJ2-3; too little of a D gene remains to name it. The CDR3 is CASSLTDTQYF. At the DNA level, the sequence is TGTGCCAGCAGCCTCACAGATACGCAGTATTTT.